This TCR beta chain was captured by sequencing in a study of blood T cell repertoires in COVID-19. About the study: Donors in the United States, Italy and Spain gave samples during acute or convalescent COVID-19. The cDNA or gDNA used as material had been derived from T cells, B-cell-depleted T cells, or PBMCs.

Per the original methods: Amplifying reference gene primers gave estimates of nucleated cell counts. Libraries were prepared by immunoSEQ multiplex PCR; TCRdb keeps only in-frame clonotypes and omits some of them. V and J calls and clone size are given by that table; D and trimming were obtained from the DNA. The table shows 87,000 or so clones, with approximately 90% occurring only once. The CDR3 is 13 residues long. Germline V lookup: CDR1 MNHNY, CDR2 SVGAGI (reference sequence). V lost 6 bases and J lost 7, with 15 bases in between. The sequenced material came from peripheral blood. The receptor was isolated from a woman between 50 and 59 years old with active or convalescent COVID-19. The J gene is TRBJ2-5, the V gene TRBV6-6; tentative D call: TRBD2 (6 bases). This chain's CDR3 is CASSSDYPGTQYF. The CDR3 DNA is TGTGCCAGCAGCTCGGACTATCCGGGGACCCAGTACTTC.